What follows are 12 T cell receptor beta chains derived from one specimen sequenced in a study of T cell repertoires in cytomegalovirus infection. TCRdb redid the calling of the reads with MiXCR, one entry per CDR3 protein. The table shows roughly 230,000 distinct CDR3 sequences, with about 15% occurring only once. Sequencing was carried out using CD8+ T cells from PBMCs. These receptor sequences come from a human donor in good health (CMV status not recorded). Some clones in this sample may be carry-over from other donors' samples.

This clonotype showed up many times. This rearrangement joins TRBV7-9 to TRBJ2-7, with no clear D. V was trimmed by 5 bases and J by 6 bases, leaving 11 bases between them. CDR3 length: 12 amino acids. Looked up from germline, CDR1 is SEHNR and CDR2 is FQNEAQ (reference sequence). The CDR3 DNA is TGTGCCAGCAGCCCGGCTCTGGGCGAGCAGTACTTC. Amino acid sequence: CASSPALGEQYF.

This clonotype occurred many times. Here the CDR3 reads CASSFGQQETQYF. As DNA, the CDR3 is TGTGCCAGCAGCTTTGGGCAGCAAGAGACCCAGTACTTC. The V call is TRBV7-8, the J call TRBJ2-5; D unclear. V lost 3 bases, J lost 2 bases, and 7 bases lay in between. CDR1 SGHVS and CDR2 FQNEAQ come from the germline V gene. The CDR3 extends over 13 amino acids.

With regard to this clonotype: A much larger clone sits a single nucleotide away, making a read error possible. The chain joins TRBV6-8 to TRBJ1-1, with D possibly TRBD1 on 5 matching bases. There are 15 residues in the CDR3. Germline-derived CDR1 and CDR2 are MNHGY and SAAAGT. Trimming cost V 0 bases and J 5 bases, with 13 bases left between them. Here the CDR3 DNA reads TGTGCCAGCAGTTACTCTGTCGGGGGTCAGACTGAAGCTTTCTTT. Amino acid sequence: CASSYSVGGQTEAFF.

The chain links TRBV27 to TRBJ2-7; D perhaps matches TRBD2 (5 bases). Between the trimmed V and J ends, which lost 4 bases and 3 bases, there was a span of 16 bases. CDR1 is MNHEY, CDR2 SMNVEV, per germline (reference sequence). The CDR3 consists of 15 residues. The chain's CDR3 is CASSSPDDYIYEQYF. The DNA for the CDR3 is TGTGCCAGCAGTTCCCCCGATGACTATATCTACGAGCAGTACTTC.

In this sample, this clonotype turned up a few times. This sequence joins TRBV5-5 and TRBJ2-2; perhaps TRBD1 as D (6 bases). This CDR3 region has 15 residues. V lost 0 bases, J lost 7 bases, and 13 bases lay in between. Germline CDR1 is SGHKS and CDR2 is YYEKEE (reference sequence). The CDR3 DNA follows: TGTGCCAGCAGCTTGGGGCAGGGGTTGGGCGGGGAGCTGTTTTTT. This codes for CASSLGQGLGGELFF.

This clonotype was picked up many times. This rearrangement joins TRBV4-3 to TRBJ2-4; D is uncertain. CDR1 is LGHNA and CDR2 is YSLEER in the germline V gene. CDR3 length equals 14 residues. V lost 4 bases to trimming and J lost 9 bases, with 16 bases between them. The CDR3 spells CASSPESPATIQYF. In nucleotides, the CDR3 is TGCGCCAGCAGCCCGGAGAGTCCAGCAACCATTCAGTACTTC.

CDR3 amino acids: CASSLSAVRTGIYEQYF. CDR3 in DNA: TGTGCCAGCAGTTTATCTGCGGTCAGGACAGGGATCTACGAGCAGTACTTC. V is TRBV27 and J is TRBJ2-7; TRBD1 agrees at 8 bases. The CDR3 consists of 17 residues. CDR1 and CDR2 from the germline V gene are MNHEY and SMNVEV (reference sequence). V lost 0 bases to trimming and J lost 3 bases; unmatched junction nucleotides: 10.

On this clonotype itself: With a much larger clone just one base away, this may be a read error. V usage is TRBV2 and J usage is TRBJ2-7; a possible D gene is TRBD1 (5 bases). V dropped 11 bases and J dropped 0 bases, with 14 bases sitting between them. CDR3 length: 13 amino acids. Germline V gene data show CDR1 as SNHLY and CDR2 as FYNNEI. For the CDR3, the DNA is TGTGCCTGCGCAGGGTATCCCTCCTACGAGCAGTACTTC. This translates into CACAGYPSYEQYF.

V gene TRBV5-1 combines with J gene TRBJ1-2; 10 bases agree with TRBD1. Germline CDR1 reads SGHRS; CDR2 reads YFSETQ. This CDR3 comprises 18 residues. The V and J ends lost 3 bases and 2 bases, in that order; junction bases with no gene match: 13. CDR3 coding DNA: TGCGCCAGCAGCTCCAACCGGGACAGGGGAGGACGGAACTATGGCTACACCTTC. This codes for CASSSNRDRGGRNYGYTF.

This clonotype was counted ten times or more. The V and J genes are TRBV27 and TRBJ2-7; 7 bases fit TRBD1. This CDR3 spans 15 amino acids. Germline CDR1 reads MNHEY; CDR2 reads SMNVEV (reference sequence). The V segment lost 3 bases and the J segment 3 bases; nucleotides outside the gene matches: 8. The CDR3 loop is CASSLKGAKYYEQYF. The CDR3 DNA sequence: TGTGCCAGCAGTTTGAAGGGGGCCAAATACTACGAGCAGTACTTC.

This clonotype was seen at least ten times. The chain links TRBV7-9 to TRBJ2-2, with D hard to call. This CDR3 is 13 amino acids long. V was cut by 1 base and J by 10 bases, with 10 bases left in between. Germline V gene data show CDR1 as SEHNR and CDR2 as FQNEAQ (reference sequence). This CDR3 reads CASSLDPRAELFF. The CDR3 DNA follows: TGTGCCAGCAGCTTAGACCCCAGAGCGGAGCTGTTTTTT.

This rearrangement joins TRBV2 to TRBJ2-3; no reliable D call. This CDR3 has 14 amino acids. Germline V gene data show CDR1 as SNHLY and CDR2 as FYNNEI. V was cut by 4 bases and J by 1 base, with 9 bases left in between. CDR3: CASSGIGGTDTQYF. The DNA of the CDR3 is TGTGCCAGCAGTGGAATAGGAGGCACAGATACGCAGTATTTT.